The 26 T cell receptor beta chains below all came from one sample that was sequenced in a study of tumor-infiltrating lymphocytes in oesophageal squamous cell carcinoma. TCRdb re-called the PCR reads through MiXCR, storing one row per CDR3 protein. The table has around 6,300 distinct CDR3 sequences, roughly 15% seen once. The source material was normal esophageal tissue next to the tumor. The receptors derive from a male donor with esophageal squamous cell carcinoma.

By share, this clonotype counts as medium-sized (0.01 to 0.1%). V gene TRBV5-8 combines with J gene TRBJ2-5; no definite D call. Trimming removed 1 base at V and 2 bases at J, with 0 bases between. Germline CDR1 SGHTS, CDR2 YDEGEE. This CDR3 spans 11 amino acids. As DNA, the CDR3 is TGTGCCAGCAGCTTGCAAGAGACCCAGTACTTC. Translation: CASSLQETQYF.

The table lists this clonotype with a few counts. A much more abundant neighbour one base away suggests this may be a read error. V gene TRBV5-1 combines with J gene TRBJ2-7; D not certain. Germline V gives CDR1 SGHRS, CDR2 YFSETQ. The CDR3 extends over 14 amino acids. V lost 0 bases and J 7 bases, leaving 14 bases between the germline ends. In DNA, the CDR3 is TGCGCCAGCAGCTTGGCACAGATTGCCAATGAGCAGTACTTC. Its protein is CASSLAQIANEQYF.

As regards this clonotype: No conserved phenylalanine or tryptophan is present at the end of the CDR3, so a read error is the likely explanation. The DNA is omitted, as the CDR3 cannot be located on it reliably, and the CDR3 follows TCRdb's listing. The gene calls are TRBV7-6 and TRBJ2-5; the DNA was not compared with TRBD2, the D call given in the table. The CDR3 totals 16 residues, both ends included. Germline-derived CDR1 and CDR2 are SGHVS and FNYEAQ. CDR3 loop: CASAERPRDSPLHFGN.

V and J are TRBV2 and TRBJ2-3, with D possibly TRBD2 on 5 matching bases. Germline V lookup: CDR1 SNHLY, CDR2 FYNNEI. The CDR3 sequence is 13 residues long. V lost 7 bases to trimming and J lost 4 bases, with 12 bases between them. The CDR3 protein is CASIKGEADTQYF. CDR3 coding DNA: TGTGCCAGCATTAAGGGAGAGGCAGATACGCAGTATTTT. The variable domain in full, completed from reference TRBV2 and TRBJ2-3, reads EPEVTQTPSHQVTQMGQEVILRCVPISNHLYFYWYRQILGQKVEFLVSFYNNEISEKSEIFDDQFSVERPDGSNFTLKIRSTKLEDSAMYFCASIKGEADTQYFGPGTRLTVL.

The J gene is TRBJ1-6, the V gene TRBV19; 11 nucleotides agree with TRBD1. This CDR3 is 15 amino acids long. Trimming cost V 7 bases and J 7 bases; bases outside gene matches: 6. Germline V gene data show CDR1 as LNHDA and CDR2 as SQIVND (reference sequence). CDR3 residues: CASKDRGRRNSPLHF. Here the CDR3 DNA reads TGTGCCAGTAAGGACAGGGGGCGTCGGAATTCACCCCTCCACTTT.

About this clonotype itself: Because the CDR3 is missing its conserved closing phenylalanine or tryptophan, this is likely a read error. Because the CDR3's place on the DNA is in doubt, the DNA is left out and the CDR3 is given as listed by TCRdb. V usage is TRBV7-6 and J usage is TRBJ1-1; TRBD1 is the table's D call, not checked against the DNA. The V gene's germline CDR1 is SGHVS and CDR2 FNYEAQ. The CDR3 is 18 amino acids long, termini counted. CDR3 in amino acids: CASSPRSRVAISPSILVM.

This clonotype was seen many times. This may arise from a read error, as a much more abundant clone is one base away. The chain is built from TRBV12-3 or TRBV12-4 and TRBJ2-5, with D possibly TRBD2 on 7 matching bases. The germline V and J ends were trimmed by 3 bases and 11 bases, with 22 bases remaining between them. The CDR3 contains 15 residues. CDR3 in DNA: TGTGCCAGCAGTTTTTCGGGGGGCTCCGGCAATGAGCAGTACTTC. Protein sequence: CASSFSGGSGNEQYF.

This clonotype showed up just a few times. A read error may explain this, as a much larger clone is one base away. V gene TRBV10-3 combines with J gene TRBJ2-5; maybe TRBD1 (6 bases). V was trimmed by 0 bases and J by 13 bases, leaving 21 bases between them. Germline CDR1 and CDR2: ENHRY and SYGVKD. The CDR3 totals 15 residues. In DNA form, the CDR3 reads TGTGCCATCAGTGAGTCGTTGGGGGCCCTATCAATAGGGTACTTC. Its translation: CAISESLGALSIGYF.

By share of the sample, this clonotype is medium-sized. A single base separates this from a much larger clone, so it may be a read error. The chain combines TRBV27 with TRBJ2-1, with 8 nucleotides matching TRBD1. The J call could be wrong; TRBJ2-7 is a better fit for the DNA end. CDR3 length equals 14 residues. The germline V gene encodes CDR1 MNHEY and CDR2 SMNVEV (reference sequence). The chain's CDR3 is CASSDRGSYNEQYF. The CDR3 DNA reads TGTGCCAGCAGTGACAGGGGTTCCTACAATGAGCAGTACTTC.

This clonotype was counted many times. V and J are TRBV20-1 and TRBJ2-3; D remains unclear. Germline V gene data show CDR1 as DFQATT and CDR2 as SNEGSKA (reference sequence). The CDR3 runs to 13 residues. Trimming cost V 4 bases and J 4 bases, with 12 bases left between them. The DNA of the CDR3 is TGCAGTGCTATAGACCCAAGGTCAGATACGCAGTATTTT. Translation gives CSAIDPRSDTQYF.

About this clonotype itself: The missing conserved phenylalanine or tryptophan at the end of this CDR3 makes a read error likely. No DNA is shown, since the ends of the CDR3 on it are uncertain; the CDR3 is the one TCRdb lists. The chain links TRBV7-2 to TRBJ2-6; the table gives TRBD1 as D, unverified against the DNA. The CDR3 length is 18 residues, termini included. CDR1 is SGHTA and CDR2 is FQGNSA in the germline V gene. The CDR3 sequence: CASSLIGGLSKNIQYFGA.

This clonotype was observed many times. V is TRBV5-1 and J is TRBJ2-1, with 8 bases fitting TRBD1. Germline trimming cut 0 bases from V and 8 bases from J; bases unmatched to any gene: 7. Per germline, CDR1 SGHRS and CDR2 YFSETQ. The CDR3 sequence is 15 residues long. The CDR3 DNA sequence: TGCGCCAGCAGCTTGGTCCAGGGGGCGAAAGATGAGCAGTTCTTC. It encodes CASSLVQGAKDEQFF. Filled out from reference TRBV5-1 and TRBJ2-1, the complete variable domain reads KAGVTQTPRYLIKTRGQQVTLSCSPISGHRSVSWYQQTPGQGLQFLFEYFSETQRNKGNFPGRFSGRQFSNSRSEMNVSTLELGDSALYLCASSLVQGAKDEQFFGPGTRLTVL.

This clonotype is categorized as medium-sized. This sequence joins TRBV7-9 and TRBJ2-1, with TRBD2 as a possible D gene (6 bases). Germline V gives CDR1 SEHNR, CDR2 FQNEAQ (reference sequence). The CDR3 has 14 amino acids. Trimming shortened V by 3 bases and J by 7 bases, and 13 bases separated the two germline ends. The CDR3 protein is CASSFDLAINEQFF. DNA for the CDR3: TGTGCCAGCAGCTTTGATCTAGCGATAAATGAGCAGTTCTTC.

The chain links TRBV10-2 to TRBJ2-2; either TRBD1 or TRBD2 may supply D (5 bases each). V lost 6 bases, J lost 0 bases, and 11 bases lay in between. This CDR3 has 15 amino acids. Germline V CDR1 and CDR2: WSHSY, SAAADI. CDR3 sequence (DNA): TGCGCCAGCAGGTTGGGACCTTCGAACACCGGGGAGCTGTTTTTT. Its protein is CASRLGPSNTGELFF.

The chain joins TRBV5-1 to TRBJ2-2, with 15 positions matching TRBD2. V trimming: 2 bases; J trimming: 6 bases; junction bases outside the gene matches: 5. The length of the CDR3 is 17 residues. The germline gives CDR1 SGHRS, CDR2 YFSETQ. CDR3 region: CASSFGTSGGFSGELFF. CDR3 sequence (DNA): TGCGCCAGCAGCTTCGGGACTAGCGGGGGGTTTTCCGGGGAGCTGTTTTTT.

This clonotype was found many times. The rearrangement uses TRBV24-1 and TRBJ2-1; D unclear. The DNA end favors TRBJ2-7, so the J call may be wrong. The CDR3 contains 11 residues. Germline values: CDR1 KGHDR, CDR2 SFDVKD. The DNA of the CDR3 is TGTGCCACCAGTGACGGAGACGAGCAGTACTTC. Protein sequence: CATSDGDEQYF.

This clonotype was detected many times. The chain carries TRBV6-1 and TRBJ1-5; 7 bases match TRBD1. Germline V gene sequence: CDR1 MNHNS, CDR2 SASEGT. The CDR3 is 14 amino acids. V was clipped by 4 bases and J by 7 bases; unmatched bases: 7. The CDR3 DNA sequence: TGTGCCAGCAGTGCACAAACAGGGGAACAGCCCCAGCATTTT. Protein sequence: CASSAQTGEQPQHF.

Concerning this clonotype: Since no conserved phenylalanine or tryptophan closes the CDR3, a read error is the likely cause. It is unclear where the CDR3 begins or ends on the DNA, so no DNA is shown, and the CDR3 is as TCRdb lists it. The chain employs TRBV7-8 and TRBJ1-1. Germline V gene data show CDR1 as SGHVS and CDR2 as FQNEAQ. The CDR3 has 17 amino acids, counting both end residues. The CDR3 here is CASSLGTSGAHEQYFGP.

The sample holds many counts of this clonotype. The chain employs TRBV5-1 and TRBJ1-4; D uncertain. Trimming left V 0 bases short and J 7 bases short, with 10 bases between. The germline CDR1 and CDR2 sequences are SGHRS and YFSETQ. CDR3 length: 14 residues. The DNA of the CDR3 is TGCGCCAGCAGCTTGGCTCCGGGAGCTGAAAAACTGTTTTTT. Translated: CASSLAPGAEKLFF.

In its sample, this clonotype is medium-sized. CDR3 DNA sequence: TGTGCCAGCAGCGCTCCCAGCGGGGGGGCCATCAATGAGCAGTTCTTC. The encoded protein is CASSAPSGGAINEQFF. The chain has TRBV5-5 and TRBJ2-1; TRBD2 matches at 10 bases. Germline CDR1 SGHKS, CDR2 YYEKEE (reference sequence). V lost 4 bases and J lost 6; bases outside the gene matches: 10. The CDR3 consists of 16 residues.

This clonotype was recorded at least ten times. DNA of the CDR3: TGTGCCAGCAGTCCAGAGGACAGGGTCGAAGCTTTCTTT. As protein: CASSPEDRVEAFF. V usage is TRBV12-3 or TRBV12-4 and J usage is TRBJ1-1; the match to TRBD1 covers 8 bases. CDR3 size: 13 residues. J lost 8 bases, V lost 5 bases, and 7 bases had no gene match.

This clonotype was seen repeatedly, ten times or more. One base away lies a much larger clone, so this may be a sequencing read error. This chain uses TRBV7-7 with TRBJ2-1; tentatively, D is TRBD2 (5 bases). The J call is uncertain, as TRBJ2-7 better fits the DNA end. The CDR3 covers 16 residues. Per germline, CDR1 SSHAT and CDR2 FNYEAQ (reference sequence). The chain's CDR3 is CASSSSTGLSYNEQYF. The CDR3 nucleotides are TGTGCTAGCAGCTCATCCACCGGACTCTCCTACAATGAGCAGTACTTC.

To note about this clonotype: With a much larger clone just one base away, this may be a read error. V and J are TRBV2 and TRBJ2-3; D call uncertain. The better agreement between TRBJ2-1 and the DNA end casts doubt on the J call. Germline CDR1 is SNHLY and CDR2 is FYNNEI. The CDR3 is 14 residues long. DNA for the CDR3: TGTGCCAGCAGTGAAAGGCCATCATCCTACGAGCAGTTCTTC. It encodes CASSERPSSYEQFF.

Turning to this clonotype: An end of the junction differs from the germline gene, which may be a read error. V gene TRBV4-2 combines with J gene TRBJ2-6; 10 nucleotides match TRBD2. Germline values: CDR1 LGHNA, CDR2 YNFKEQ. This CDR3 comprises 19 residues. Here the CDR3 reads CASSQGSSSGGLNTGELYF. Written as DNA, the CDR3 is TGTGCCAGCAGCCAAGGGTCTTCTAGCGGGGGCCTGAACACCGGGGAGCTGTACTTC.

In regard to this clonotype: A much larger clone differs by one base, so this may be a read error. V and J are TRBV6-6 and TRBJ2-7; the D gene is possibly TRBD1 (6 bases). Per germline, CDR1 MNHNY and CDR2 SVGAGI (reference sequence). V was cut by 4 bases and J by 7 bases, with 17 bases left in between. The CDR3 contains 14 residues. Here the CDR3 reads CASSLTGRDNEQYF. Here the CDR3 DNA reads TGTGCCAGCAGTTTAACAGGGCGCGACAATGAGCAGTACTTC.

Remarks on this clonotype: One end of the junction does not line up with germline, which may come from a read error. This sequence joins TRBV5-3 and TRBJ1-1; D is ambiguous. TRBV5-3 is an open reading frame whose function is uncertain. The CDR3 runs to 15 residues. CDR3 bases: TGTGCCAGCACCTCCGAGGGCTTCATGAACACTGAAGCTTGCTTT. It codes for CASTSEGFMNTEACF.